The rows below give T cell receptor beta chains drawn from one sample of a study of blood T cell repertoires in COVID-19. Clones were sequenced by immunoSEQ multiplex PCR, and TCRdb holds only the in-frame ones, with some missing. The table shows under 300,000 clones, with around 89% occurring only once. What was sequenced was peripheral blood. The receptors stem from a woman aged 40 to 50 with acute or convalescent COVID-19. CDR3s include the opening cysteine and the closing phenylalanine or tryptophan. The order of the fields is CDR3 length, V gene, J gene, CDR3 protein.

15	TRBV11-2	TRBJ1-2	CASSRLRGLNYGYTF
19	TRBV27	TRBJ1-3	CASSLNFERGGASGNTIYF
13	TRBV2	TRBJ1-1	CASRGQPDTEAFF
14	TRBV27	TRBJ1-1	CASRKDRTNTEAFF
14	TRBV4-1	TRBJ1-2	CASSQEPGVDGYTF
18	TRBV2	TRBJ1-5	CASSEALQTGGSNQPQHF
14	TRBV4-1	TRBJ1-5	CASSQGHDGQPQHF
13	TRBV4-2	TRBJ1-4	CASSQDLTEKLFF
16	TRBV4-2	TRBJ1-1	CASSQAPTGAPRDAFF
15	TRBV5-1	TRBJ1-2	CASSFLWNPADGYTF
14	TRBV13	TRBJ2-1	CATSNRAGDNEQFF
14	TRBV24-1	TRBJ2-2	CATSDRVNTGELFF
15	TRBV4-1	TRBJ1-1	CASRDRSGLNTEAFF
15	TRBV27	TRBJ1-5	CASGHHRVDNQPQHF
15	TRBV9	TRBJ1-2	CASSVVGGTGSSYTF
14	TRBV7-9	TRBJ1-5	CASTSGDSNQPQHF
14	TRBV29-1	TRBJ2-3	CSATWGGWTDTQYF
16	TRBV3-1/TRBV3-2	TRBJ1-2	CASSQDEGRDNYGYTF
14	TRBV14	TRBJ1-4	CASSPTSTNEKLFF
13	TRBV6-5	TRBJ1-2	CASNLGQLYGYTF
13	TRBV5-1	TRBJ1-1	CASSLQGDTEAFF
13	TRBV27	TRBJ1-1	CASRKQGVTEAFF
16	TRBV6-5	TRBJ1-1	CASSFTWAALNTEAFF
15	TRBV5-4	TRBJ1-1	CASSLRQSLNTEAFF
13	TRBV12-5	TRBJ2-3	CASHRGSTDTQYF
14	TRBV5-6	TRBJ1-1	CASSRAGEYTEAFF
13	TRBV12-3/TRBV12-4	TRBJ2-1	CASSGTEYNEQFF
13	TRBV6-5	TRBJ1-6	CASRLPGNSPLHF
14	TRBV6-6	TRBJ1-3	CASRPLLAGNTIYF
13	TRBV4-1	TRBJ2-5	CASSQTRGETQYF
13	TRBV19	TRBJ1-2	CASSPSTGYGYTF
13	TRBV12-3/TRBV12-4	TRBJ1-2	CASSTTRSGGYTF
15	TRBV6-5	TRBJ2-1	CASSRGTSGGTEQFF
14	TRBV30	TRBJ1-2	CAWSAPLQGPGYTF
13	TRBV9	TRBJ2-4	CASSPRQGNIQYF